This T cell receptor (beta chain) emerged from a study of CD8 T cells in Susac syndrome. Study context: Treatment at blood withdrawal was none, corticosteroids, or intravenous immunoglobulin alone in Susac syndrome patients.

CDR3 size: 13 residues. Germline V CDR1 and CDR2: LGHNA, YNFKEQ. V shed 0 bases and J shed 3 bases, with 6 bases lying between them. Patients with Susac syndrome met diagnostic criteria that were recently defined for definite or probable disease. cDNA came from roughly 0.5 to 1 ug RNA primed by random hexamers. Each CDR3 protein is one row after TCRdb ran MiXCR on the immunoSEQ multiplex PCR reads. The table shows some 140,000 distinct CDR3 sequences, with approximately 95% occurring only once. The sequencing sample was made of CD8+ T cells from PBMCs. The V gene is TRBV4-2, the J gene TRBJ2-7; D ambiguous. This clonotype was sampled from a human donor with Susac syndrome. The CDR3 loop reads CASSQDVGYEQYF. CDR3 coding DNA: TGTGCCAGCAGCCAAGATGTAGGCTACGAGCAGTACTTC.